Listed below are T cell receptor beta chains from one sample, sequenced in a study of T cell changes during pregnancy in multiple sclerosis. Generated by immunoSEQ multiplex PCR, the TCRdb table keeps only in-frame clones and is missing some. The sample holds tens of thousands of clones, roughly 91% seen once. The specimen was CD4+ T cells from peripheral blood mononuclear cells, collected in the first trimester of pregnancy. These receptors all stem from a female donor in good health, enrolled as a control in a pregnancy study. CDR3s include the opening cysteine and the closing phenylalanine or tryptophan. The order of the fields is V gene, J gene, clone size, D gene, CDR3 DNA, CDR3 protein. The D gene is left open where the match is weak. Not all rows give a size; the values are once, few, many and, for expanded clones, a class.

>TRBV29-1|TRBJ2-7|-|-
TGCAGCGTTGAAGAGAGGGCGGGGCCTTTCTCCTACGAGCAGTACTTC
CSVEERAGPFSYEQYF
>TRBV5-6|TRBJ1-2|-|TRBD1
TGTGCCAGCAGCTGGGGGACAGGGGCTAATGGCTACACCTTC
CASSWGTGANGYTF
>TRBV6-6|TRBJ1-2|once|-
TGTGCCAGCAGTTACAGGCCAGGGAGGGGAGAAGGCTACACCTTC
CASSYRPGRGEGYTF
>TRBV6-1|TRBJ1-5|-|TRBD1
TGTGCCAGCAGTACAACAGGGGGCTGGCAGCCCCAGCATTTT
CASSTTGGWQPQHF
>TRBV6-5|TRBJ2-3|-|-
TGTGCCAGTAGACGCGGGGGCCCAGATACGCAGTATTTT
CASRRGGPDTQYF
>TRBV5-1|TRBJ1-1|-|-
TGCGCCAGCAGCCCCGCCGGGGGTCCCACTGAAGCTTTCTTT
CASSPAGGPTEAFF
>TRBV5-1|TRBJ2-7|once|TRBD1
TGCGCCAGCAGCTTCATACAGGGGACCTACGAGCAGTACTTC
CASSFIQGTYEQYF
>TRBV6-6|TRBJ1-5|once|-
TGTGCCAGCAGTTTTACTGGAGATGGCAATCAGCCCCAGCATTTT
CASSFTGDGNQPQHF
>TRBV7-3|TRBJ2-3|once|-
TGTGCCAGCAGCGACCCGGTGGGCAGGGAAGGCACAGATACGCAGTATTTT
CASSDPVGREGTDTQYF
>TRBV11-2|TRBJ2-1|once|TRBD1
TGTGCCAGCAGCCCATGGACAGGGGCGGTTGGGGAGCAGTTCTTC
CASSPWTGAVGEQFF
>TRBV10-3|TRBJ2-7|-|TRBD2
TGTGCCATCAGAGCTAGCGGGAGTAATACTGAGCAGTACTTC
CAIRASGSNTEQYF
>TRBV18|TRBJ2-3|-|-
TGTGCCAGCTCACCCCAGCAGGAGGGAGTACTGTATTTT
CASSPQQEGVLYF
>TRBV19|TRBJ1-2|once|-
TGTGCCAGTAGGAGCAGCGGGGGGGGGCCTTATGGCTACACCTTC
CASRSSGGGPYGYTF
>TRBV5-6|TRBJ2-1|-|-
TGTGCCAGCAGCTTGGAACAGCCCTCCTACAATGAGCAGTTCTTC
CASSLEQPSYNEQFF